The table lists the clone carrying this TCR beta chain with many counts. The sample comes from a study of Graves' ophthalmopathy and Graves' hyperthyroidism. RNA transcripts were the source from which TCR beta CDR3 regions were amplified. First-round RT-PCR used HTBI primers; second-round multiplex PCR followed. TCRdb reanalysed the multiplex PCR reads using MiXCR and keeps one entry per CDR3 protein. The sample has more than 1,000,000 distinct CDR3 sequences, about 38% seen once. Between the trimmed V and J ends, which lost 4 bases and 13 bases, there was a span of 24 bases. The CDR3 runs 16 residues. Germline assignment: CDR1 SGHDT and CDR2 YYEEEE.

This chain uses TRBV5-6 with TRBJ1-6, with D possibly TRBD1 on 5 matching bases. Sequences were obtained from peripheral blood or thyroid tissue (not recorded which). The receptor was isolated from an adult man with Graves' hyperthyroidism. This CDR3 is CASSAGTWQGEGPLHF. The CDR3 nucleotides read TGTGCCAGCAGCGCAGGGACCTGGCAGGGAGAAGGGCCCCTCCACTTT.